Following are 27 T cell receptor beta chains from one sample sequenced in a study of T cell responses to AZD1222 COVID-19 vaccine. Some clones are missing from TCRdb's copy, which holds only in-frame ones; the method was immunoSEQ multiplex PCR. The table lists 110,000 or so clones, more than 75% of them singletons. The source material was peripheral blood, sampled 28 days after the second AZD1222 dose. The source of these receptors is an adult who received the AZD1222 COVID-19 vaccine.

The CDR3 bases are TGTGCCAGCAGCCCGAGAGGGGAGACCCAGTACTTC. Its protein is CASSPRGETQYF. J is TRBJ2-5 and V is TRBV3-1 (or the pseudogene TRBV3-2); D might be TRBD2 (5 bases). V lost 4 bases, J lost 5 bases, and 8 bases lay in between. Germline V gene data show CDR1 as LGHDT and CDR2 as YNNKEL (reference sequence). The CDR3 extends over 12 amino acids.

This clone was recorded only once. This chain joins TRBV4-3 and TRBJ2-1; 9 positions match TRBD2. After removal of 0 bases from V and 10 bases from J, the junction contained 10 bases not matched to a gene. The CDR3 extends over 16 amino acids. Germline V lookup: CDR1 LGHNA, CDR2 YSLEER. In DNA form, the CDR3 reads TGCGCCAGCAGCCAAGATGGCGGGGGGGCCAAGGTAGAGCAGTTCTTC. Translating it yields CASSQDGGGAKVEQFF.

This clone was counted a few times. CDR3 DNA sequence: TGTGCCAGCAGTGTCTTAGCGGGGAACACCGGGGAGCTGTTTTTT. As protein: CASSVLAGNTGELFF. The gene calls are TRBV6-4 and TRBJ2-2, with 7 positions matching TRBD2. Per germline, CDR1 MRHNA and CDR2 SNTAGT. The V and J ends lost 4 bases and 1 base, in that order; junction bases with no gene match: 3. The CDR3 has 15 residues.

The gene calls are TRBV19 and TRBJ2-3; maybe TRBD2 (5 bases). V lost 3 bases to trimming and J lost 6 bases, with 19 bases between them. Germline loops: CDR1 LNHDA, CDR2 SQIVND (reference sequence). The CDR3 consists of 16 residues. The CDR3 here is CASSIGRALLLDTQYF. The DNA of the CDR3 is TGTGCCAGTAGTATCGGGCGGGCTCTCCTCCTTGATACGCAGTATTTT. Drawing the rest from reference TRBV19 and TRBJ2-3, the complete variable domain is DGGITQSPKYLFRKEGQNVTLSCEQNLNHDAMYWYRQDPGQGLRLIYYSQIVNDFQKGDIAEGYSVSREKKESFPLTVTSAQKNPTAFYLCASSIGRALLLDTQYFGPGTRLTVL.

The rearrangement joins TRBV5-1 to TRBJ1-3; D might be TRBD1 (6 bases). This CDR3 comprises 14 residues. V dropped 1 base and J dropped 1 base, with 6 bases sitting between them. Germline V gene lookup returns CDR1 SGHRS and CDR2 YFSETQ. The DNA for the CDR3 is TGCGCCAGCAGCTTGACAGGGTCTGGAAACACCATATATTTT. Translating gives CASSLTGSGNTIYF.

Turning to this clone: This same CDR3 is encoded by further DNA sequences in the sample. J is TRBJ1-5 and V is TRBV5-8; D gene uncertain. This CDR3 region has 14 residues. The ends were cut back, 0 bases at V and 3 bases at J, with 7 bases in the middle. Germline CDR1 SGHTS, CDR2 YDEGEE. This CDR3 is CASSLGQLNQPQHF. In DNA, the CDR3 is TGTGCCAGCAGCTTGGGACAACTCAATCAGCCCCAGCATTTT.

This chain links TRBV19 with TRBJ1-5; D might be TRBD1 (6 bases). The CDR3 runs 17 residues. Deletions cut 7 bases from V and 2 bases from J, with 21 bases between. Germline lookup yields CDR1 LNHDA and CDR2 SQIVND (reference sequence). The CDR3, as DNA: TGTGCCAGTATGCACCCTAGAAGACAGGTCGGCAATCAGCCCCAGCATTTT. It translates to CASMHPRRQVGNQPQHF. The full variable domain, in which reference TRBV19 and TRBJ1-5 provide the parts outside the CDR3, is DGGITQSPKYLFRKEGQNVTLSCEQNLNHDAMYWYRQDPGQGLRLIYYSQIVNDFQKGDIAEGYSVSREKKESFPLTVTSAQKNPTAFYLCASMHPRRQVGNQPQHFGDGTRLSIL.

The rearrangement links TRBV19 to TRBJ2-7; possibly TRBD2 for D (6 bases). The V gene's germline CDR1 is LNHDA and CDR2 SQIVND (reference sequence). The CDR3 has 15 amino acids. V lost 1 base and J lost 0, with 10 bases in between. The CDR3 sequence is CASSIVGGSSYEQYF. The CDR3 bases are TGTGCCAGTAGTATAGTGGGGGGTAGCTCCTACGAGCAGTACTTC.

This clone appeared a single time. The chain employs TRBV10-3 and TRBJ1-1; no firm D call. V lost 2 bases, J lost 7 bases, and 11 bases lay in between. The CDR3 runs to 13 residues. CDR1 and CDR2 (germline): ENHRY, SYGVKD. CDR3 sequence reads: CAISEDGIGEAFF. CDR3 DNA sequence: TGTGCCATCAGTGAGGACGGCATCGGTGAAGCTTTCTTT.

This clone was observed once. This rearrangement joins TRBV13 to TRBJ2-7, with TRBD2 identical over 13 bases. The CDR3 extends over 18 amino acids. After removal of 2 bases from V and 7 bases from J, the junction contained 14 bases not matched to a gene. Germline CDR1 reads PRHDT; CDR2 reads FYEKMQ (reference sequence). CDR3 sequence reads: CASSLTSSLAGGPAEQYF. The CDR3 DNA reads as TGTGCCAGCAGCTTAACCTCGTCACTAGCGGGGGGGCCGGCGGAGCAGTACTTC.

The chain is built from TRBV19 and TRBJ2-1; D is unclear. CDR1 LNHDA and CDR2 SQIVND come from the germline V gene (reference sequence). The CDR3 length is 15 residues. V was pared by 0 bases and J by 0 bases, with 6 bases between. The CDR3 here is CASSIEHSSYNEQFF. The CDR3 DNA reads TGTGCCAGTAGTATAGAGCACAGCTCCTACAATGAGCAGTTCTTC.

The chain's CDR3 is CASSEVRGTAFF. The CDR3 coding sequence is TGTGCCAGCAGTGAAGTCAGAGGTACAGCTTTCTTT. This chain uses TRBV6-1 with TRBJ1-1, with D unclear. This CDR3 has 12 residues. Germline V gene data show CDR1 as MNHNS and CDR2 as SASEGT. V gave up 1 base and J gave up 10 bases, with 10 bases separating them.

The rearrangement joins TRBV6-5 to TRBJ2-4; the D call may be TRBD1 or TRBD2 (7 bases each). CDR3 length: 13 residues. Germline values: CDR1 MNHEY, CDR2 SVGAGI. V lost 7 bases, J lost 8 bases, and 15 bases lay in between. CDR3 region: CASTGGGFDIQYF. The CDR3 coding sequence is TGTGCCAGCACAGGGGGAGGGTTTGACATTCAGTACTTC.

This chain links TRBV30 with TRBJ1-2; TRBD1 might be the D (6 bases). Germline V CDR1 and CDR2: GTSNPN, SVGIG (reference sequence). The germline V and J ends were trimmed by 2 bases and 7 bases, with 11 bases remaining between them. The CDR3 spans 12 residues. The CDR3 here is CAWSRDTGGYTF. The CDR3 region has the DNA TGTGCCTGGAGTAGGGACACCGGTGGCTACACCTTC.

The CDR3 bases are TGTGCCACCAGTGACTTGGGGTCCCAGCATTTT. Its translation is CATSDLGSQHF. The chain employs TRBV24-1 and TRBJ1-5; D remains unclear. The CDR3 is 11 residues long. V lost 4 bases to trimming and J lost 11 bases, with 8 bases between them. Germline CDR1 is KGHDR and CDR2 is SFDVKD.

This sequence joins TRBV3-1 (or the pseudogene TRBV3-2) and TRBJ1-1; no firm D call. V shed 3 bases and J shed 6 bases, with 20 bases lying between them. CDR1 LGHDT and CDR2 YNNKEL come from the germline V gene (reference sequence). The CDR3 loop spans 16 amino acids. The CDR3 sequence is CASSQFLDVSMAEAFF. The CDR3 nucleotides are TGTGCCAGCAGCCAGTTCCTGGACGTTTCCATGGCTGAAGCTTTCTTT.

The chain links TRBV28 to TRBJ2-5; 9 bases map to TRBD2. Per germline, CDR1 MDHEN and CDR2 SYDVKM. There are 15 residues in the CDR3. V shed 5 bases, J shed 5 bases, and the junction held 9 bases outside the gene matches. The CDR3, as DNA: TGTGCCAGCAGTATAAGCGGGAGGTCGAAGGAGACCCAGTACTTC. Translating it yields CASSISGRSKETQYF.

Here the CDR3 DNA reads TGTGCCAGCAGCAAATGGACGGGGTGGATGGCTACAGATACGCAGTATTTT. It is translated as CASSKWTGWMATDTQYF. V gene TRBV21-1 combines with J gene TRBJ2-3; the DNA was not compared with TRBD2, the D call given in the table. TRBV21-1 is assigned pseudogene status. The CDR3 is made up of 17 amino acids.

The DNA of the CDR3 is TGCGCCAGCCTCCTCTATCCGAGGTGCGCGTCAGGGAATGAGCAGTTCTTC. As protein: CASLLYPRCASGNEQFF. This chain uses TRBV23-1 with TRBJ2-1; D might be TRBD1 (5 bases). TRBV23-1 is an ORF, with its function uncertain. The CDR3 covers 17 residues. Trimming took off 8 bases at V and 7 bases at J, with 27 bases between the two ends.

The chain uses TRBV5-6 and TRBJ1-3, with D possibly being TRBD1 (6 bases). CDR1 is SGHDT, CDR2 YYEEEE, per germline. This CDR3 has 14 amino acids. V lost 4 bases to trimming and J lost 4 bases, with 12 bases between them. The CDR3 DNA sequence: TGTGCCAGCAGCATAGGGACACTCGGAAACACCATATATTTT. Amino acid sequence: CASSIGTLGNTIYF. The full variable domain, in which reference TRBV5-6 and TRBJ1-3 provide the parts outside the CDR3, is DAGVTQSPTHLIKTRGQQVTLRCSPKSGHDTVSWYQQALGQGPQFIFQYYEEEERQRGNFPDRFSGHQFPNYSSELNVNALLLGDSALYLCASSIGTLGNTIYFGEGSWLTVV.

For the CDR3, the DNA is TGCGCCAGCAGGCCGACATATAGCAATCAGCCCCAGCATTTT. This encodes CASRPTYSNQPQHF. This chain links TRBV5-1 with TRBJ1-5, with unresolved D. CDR1 and CDR2 from the germline V gene are SGHRS and YFSETQ. V dropped 5 bases and J dropped 0 bases, with 9 bases sitting between them. This CDR3 contains 14 residues. The complete variable domain, with remaining parts taken from reference TRBV5-1 and TRBJ1-5, reads KAGVTQTPRYLIKTRGQQVTLSCSPISGHRSVSWYQQTPGQGLQFLFEYFSETQRNKGNFPGRFSGRQFSNSRSEMNVSTLELGDSALYLCASRPTYSNQPQHFGDGTRLSIL.

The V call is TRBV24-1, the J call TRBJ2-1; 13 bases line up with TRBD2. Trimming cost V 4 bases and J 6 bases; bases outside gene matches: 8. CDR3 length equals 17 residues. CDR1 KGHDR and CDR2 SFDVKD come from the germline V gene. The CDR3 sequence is CATSDPGLAGVPNEQFF. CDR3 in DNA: TGTGCCACCAGTGACCCCGGACTAGCGGGAGTTCCCAATGAGCAGTTCTTC.

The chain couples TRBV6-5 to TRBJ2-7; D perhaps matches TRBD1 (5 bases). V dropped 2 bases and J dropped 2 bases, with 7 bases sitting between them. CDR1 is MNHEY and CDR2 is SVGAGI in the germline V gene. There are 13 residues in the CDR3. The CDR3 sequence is CASSYGAPYEQYF. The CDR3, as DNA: TGTGCCAGCAGTTACGGGGCACCCTACGAGCAGTACTTC.

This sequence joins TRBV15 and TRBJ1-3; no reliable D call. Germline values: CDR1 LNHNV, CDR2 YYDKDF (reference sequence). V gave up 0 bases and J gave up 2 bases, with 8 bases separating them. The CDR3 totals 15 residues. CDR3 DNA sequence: TGTGCCACCAGCAGAGATCGGGGAACTGGAAACACCATATATTTT. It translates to CATSRDRGTGNTIYF.

The DNA for the CDR3 is TGTGCCAGCAGCTTCGAGACAGGGCCCACCGGGGAGCTGTTTTTT. Amino acid sequence: CASSFETGPTGELFF. The genes are TRBV7-9 and TRBJ2-2, with 7 bases lining up with TRBD1. The CDR3 spans 15 residues. The trim removed 3 bases at V and 4 bases at J, leaving 5 bases unmatched. The germline V gene has CDR1 SEHNR and CDR2 FQNEAQ (reference sequence).

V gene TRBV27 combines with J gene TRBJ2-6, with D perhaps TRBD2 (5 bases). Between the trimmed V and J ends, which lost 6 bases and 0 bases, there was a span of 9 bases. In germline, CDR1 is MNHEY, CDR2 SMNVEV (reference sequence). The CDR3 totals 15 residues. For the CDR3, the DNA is TGTGCCAGCAGGGGAGCGTTCTCTGGGGCCAACGTCCTGACTTTC. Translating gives CASRGAFSGANVLTF. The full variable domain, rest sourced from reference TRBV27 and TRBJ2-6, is EAQVTQNPRYLITVTGKKLTVTCSQNMNHEYMSWYRQDPGLGLRQIYYSMNVEVTDKGDVPEGYKVSRKEKRNFPLILESPSPNQTSLYFCASRGAFSGANVLTFGAGSRLTVL.

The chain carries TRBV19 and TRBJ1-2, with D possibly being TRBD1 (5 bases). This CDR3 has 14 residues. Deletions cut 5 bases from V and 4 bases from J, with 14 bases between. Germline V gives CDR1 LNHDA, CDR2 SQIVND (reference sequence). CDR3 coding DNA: TGTGCCAGTAGTTCTGGGGGTGTAATCTATGGCTACACCTTC. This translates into CASSSGGVIYGYTF.